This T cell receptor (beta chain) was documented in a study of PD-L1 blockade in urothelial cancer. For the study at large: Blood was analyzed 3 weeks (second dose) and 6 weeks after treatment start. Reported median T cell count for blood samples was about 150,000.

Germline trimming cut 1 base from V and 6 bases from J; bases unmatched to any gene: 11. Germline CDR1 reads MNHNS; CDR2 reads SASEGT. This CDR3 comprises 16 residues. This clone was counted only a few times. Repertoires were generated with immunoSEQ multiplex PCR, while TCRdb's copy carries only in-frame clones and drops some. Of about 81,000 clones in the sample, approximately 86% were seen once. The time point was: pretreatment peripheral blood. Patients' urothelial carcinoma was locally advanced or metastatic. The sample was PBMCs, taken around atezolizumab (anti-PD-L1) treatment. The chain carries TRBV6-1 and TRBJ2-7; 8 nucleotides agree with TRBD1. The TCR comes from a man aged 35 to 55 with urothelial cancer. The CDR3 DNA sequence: TGTGCCAGCAGTGAAGGTGGTGGGACAGGTTATTTCGAGCAGTACTTC. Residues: CASSEGGGTGYFEQYF.